The next 9 T cell receptor beta chains were all read from a single sample in a study of CD8+CD57+ T cells in acquired aplastic anemia. According to the study, genomic DNA was the template for TCR beta VDJ and CDR3 profiling. Each CDR3 protein is one row after TCRdb ran MiXCR on the reads. The sample holds some 180,000 distinct CDR3 sequences, approximately 45% seen once. The sequenced sample was sorted CD4+, CD8+, or CD8+CD57+ T cells (not recorded which) from PBMCs. The origin of the receptors is a human donor in good health.

To note about this clonotype: Its ends do not fully match the called genes, so a read error is possible. The rearrangement links TRBV10-3 to TRBJ1-1, with D unresolved. This CDR3 has 14 residues. In germline, CDR1 is ENHRY, CDR2 SYGVKD. The CDR3 sequence: CASSYSLLLTEAFF. CDR3 nucleotide sequence: TGTGCCAGCAGTTACTCTCTACTTCTAACTGAAGCTTTCTTT.

Concerning this clonotype itself: Just one base apart from a much larger clone, this may be a read error. The rearrangement links TRBV6-5 to TRBJ1-1, with D possibly matching TRBD1 (6 bases). This CDR3 is built from 13 residues. Germline values: CDR1 MNHEY, CDR2 SVGAGI. Here the CDR3 reads CASSYTTGPRASF. For the CDR3, the DNA is TGTGCCAGCAGTTACACGACAGGACCTCGGGCTTCCTTT.

This clonotype has only a few counts. The chain combines TRBV7-9 with TRBJ1-1, with no clear D. Trimming left V 1 base short and J 11 bases short, with 8 bases between. This CDR3 is built from 11 residues. Germline V gene data show CDR1 as SEHNR and CDR2 as FQNEAQ (reference sequence). The CDR3 reads CASSLEVGAFF. The CDR3 DNA sequence: TGTGCCAGCAGCTTAGAAGTCGGGGCTTTCTTT.

This clonotype appeared a single time. Being one base from a much bigger clone, this may be a read error. The chain combines TRBV28 with TRBJ1-6; D might be TRBD1 (5 bases). This CDR3 contains 14 residues. Germline V CDR1 and CDR2: MDHEN, SYDVKM. Trimming left V 6 bases short and J 11 bases short, with 17 bases between. This CDR3 reads CASRGWQGGTPLHF. The CDR3 DNA is TGTGCCAGCAGGGGGTGGCAGGGTGGTACACCCCTCCACTTT.

The V call is TRBV20-1, the J call TRBJ1-6, with a tentative D call TRBD1 (6 bases). The V end was cut by 3 bases, the J end by 7 bases, with 19 bases between. Germline V gene data show CDR1 as DFQATT and CDR2 as SNEGSKA (reference sequence). The CDR3 extends over 16 amino acids. CDR3 sequence: CSARLYRDGINSPLHF. Here the CDR3 DNA reads TGCAGTGCTAGGCTGTACAGGGACGGTATCAATTCACCCCTCCACTTT.

The chain has TRBV6-1 and TRBJ2-1; weak D call: TRBD2 (7 bases). The CDR3 is 14 residues long. Looked up from germline, CDR1 is MNHNS and CDR2 is SASEGT. Deletions cut 6 bases from V and 4 bases from J, with 13 bases between. The CDR3 sequence: CASRRTRGYNEQFF. The CDR3 DNA reads TGTGCCAGCAGACGGACTAGGGGGTACAATGAGCAGTTCTTC.

J is TRBJ2-1 and V is TRBV7-3, with 9 positions matching TRBD1. This CDR3 region has 16 residues. Germline V lookup: CDR1 SGHTA, CDR2 FQGTGA. V shed 4 bases and J 8 bases; nucleotides not matched to a gene: 12. The CDR3 DNA reads TGTGCCAGCAGCTCACACAGGGGGCTCTTTGGTGATGAGCAGTTCTTC. Translated, it gives CASSSHRGLFGDEQFF.

The chain carries TRBV10-3 and TRBJ1-1; TRBD1 might be the D (5 bases). This CDR3 has 14 residues. Per the germline V gene, CDR1 is ENHRY and CDR2 is SYGVKD. Trimming pared 2 bases from V and 8 bases from J, leaving 15 bases between. The CDR3 loop is CAISEAVRGTEAFF. In nucleotides, the CDR3 is TGTGCCATCAGTGAGGCAGTTAGGGGAACCGAAGCTTTCTTT.

This clonotype has a single count. The rearrangement links TRBV13 to TRBJ2-6; D is uncertain. The ends were cut back, 4 bases at V and 2 bases at J, with 9 bases in the middle. In germline, CDR1 is PRHDT, CDR2 FYEKMQ (reference sequence). The CDR3 totals 15 residues. CDR3 amino acids: CASSYPWAGANVLTF. CDR3 DNA: TGTGCCAGCAGCTACCCTTGGGCTGGGGCCAACGTCCTGACTTTC. Full variable domain (rest looked up from reference TRBV13 and TRBJ2-6): AAGVIQSPRHLIKEKRETATLKCYPIPRHDTVYWYQQGPGQDPQFLISFYEKMQSDKGSIPDRFSAQQFSDYHSELNMSSLELGDSALYFCASSYPWAGANVLTFGAGSRLTVL.